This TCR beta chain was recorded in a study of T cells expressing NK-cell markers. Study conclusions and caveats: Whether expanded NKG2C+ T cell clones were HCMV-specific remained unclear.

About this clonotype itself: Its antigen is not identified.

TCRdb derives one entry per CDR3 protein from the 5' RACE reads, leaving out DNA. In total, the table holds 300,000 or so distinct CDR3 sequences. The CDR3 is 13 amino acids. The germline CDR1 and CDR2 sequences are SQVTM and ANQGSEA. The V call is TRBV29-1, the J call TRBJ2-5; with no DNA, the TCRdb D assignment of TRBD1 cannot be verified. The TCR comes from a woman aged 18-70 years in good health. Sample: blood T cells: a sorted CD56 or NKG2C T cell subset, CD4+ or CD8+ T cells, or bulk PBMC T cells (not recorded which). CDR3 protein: CSVPGQGQETQYF. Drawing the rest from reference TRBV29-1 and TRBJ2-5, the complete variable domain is SAVISQKPSRDICQRGTSLTIQCQVDSQVTMMFWYRQQPGQSLTLIATANQGSEATYESGFVIDKFPISRPNLTFSTLTVSNMSPEDSSIYLCSVPGQGQETQYFGPGTRLLVL.